This TCR beta chain was recorded in a study of OX40 agonist ivuxolimab in advanced cancers. Sequenced by immunoSEQ multiplex PCR; TCRdb stores in-frame clones only, minus some. The sample yields tens of thousands of clones, 85% seen once. The sequence was obtained from an adult with an advanced solid tumor such as melanoma, head and neck, liver or kidney cancer. This material consisted of CD4+ or CD8+ T cells sorted from blood, taken in a trial of the OX40 agonist ivuxolimab.

The CDR3 nucleotides read TGTGCCAGCGGGTTCAGTAGAAACACTGAAGCTTTCTTT. It is translated as CASGFSRNTEAFF. The rearrangement links TRBV28 to TRBJ1-1, with D hard to call. V lost 8 bases and J lost 2, with 12 bases in between. CDR1 is MDHEN and CDR2 is SYDVKM in the germline V gene. This CDR3 spans 13 amino acids.